This T cell receptor beta chain was captured in a study of blood T cell repertoires in COVID-19. In the study overall: Both acute and convalescent COVID-19 samples were obtained from the United States, Italy and Spain. The analysed material was cDNA or gDNA that came from T cells, B-cell-depleted T cells, or PBMCs.

In the original analysis: Amplifying reference gene primers gave estimates of nucleated cell counts. Libraries were prepared by immunoSEQ multiplex PCR; TCRdb keeps only in-frame clonotypes and omits some of them. The DNA gave D and trimming, while V, J and clone size come from that table. The repertoire holds about 490,000 clones, with 80% to 90% as singletons. Losses at the gene ends were 0 bases for V and 4 bases for J; bases not matched to a gene: 1. This CDR3 has 14 amino acids. Germline-derived CDR1 and CDR2 are SGHNT and YYREEE (reference sequence). Specimen: peripheral blood. The TCR sequence derives from a human donor in a cohort sampled during active COVID-19. This chain joins TRBV5-4 and TRBJ1-3; 7 nucleotides agree with TRBD1. CDR3 sequence reads: CASSLEQGGNTIYF. DNA of the CDR3: TGTGCCAGCAGCTTGGAACAGGGGGGAAACACCATATATTTT.